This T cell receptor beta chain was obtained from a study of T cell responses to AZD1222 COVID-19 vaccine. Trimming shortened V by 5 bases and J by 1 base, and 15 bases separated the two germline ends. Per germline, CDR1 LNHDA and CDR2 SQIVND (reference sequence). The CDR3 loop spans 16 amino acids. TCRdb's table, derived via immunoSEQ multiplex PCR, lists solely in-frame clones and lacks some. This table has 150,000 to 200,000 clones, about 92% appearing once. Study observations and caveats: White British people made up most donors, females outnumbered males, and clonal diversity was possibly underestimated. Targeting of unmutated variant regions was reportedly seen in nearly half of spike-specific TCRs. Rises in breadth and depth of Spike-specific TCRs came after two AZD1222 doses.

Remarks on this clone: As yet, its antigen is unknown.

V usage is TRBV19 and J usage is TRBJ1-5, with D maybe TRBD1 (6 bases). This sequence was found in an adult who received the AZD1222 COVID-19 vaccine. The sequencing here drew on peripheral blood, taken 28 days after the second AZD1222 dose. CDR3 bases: TGTGCCAGTAGTGAGGGCCGGGACAAAAGCAATCAGCCCCAGCATTTT. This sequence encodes CASSEGRDKSNQPQHF.